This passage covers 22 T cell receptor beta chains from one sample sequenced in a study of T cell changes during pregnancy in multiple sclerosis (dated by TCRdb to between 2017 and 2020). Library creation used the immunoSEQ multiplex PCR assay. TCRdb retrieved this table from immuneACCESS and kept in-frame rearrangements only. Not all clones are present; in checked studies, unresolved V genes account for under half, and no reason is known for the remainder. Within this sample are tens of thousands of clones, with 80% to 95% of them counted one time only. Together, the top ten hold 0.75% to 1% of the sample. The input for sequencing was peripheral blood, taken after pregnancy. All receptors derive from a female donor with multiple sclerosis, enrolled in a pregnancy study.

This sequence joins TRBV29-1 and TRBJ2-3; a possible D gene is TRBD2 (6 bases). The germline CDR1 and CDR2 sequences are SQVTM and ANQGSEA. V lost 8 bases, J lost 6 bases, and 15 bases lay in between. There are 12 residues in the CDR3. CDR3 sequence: CSQGLSRDTQYF. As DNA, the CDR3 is TGCAGCCAGGGACTTAGCCGCGATACGCAGTATTTT.

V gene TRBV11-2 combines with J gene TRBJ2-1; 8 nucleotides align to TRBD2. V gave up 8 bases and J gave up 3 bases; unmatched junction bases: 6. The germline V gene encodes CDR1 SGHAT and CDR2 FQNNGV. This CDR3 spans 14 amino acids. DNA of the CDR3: TGTGCCAGCGGGGGGACTAGGGGCTACAATGAGCAGTTCTTC. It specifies CASGGTRGYNEQFF.

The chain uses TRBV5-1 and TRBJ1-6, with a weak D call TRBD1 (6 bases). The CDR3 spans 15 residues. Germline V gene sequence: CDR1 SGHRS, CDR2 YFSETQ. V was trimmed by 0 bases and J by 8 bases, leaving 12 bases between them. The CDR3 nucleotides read TGCGCCAGCAGCTTGGGCCAGGGGAATTATTCACCCCTCCACTTT. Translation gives CASSLGQGNYSPLHF.

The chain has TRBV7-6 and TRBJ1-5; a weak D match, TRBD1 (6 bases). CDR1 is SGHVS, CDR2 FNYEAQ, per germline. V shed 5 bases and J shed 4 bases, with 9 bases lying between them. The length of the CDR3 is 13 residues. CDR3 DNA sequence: TGTGCCAGCAGCACGGACAGTAATCAGCCCCAGCATTTT. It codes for CASSTDSNQPQHF. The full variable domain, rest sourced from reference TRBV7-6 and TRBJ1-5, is GAGVSQSPRYKVTKRGQDVALRCDPISGHVSLYWYRQALGQGPEFLTYFNYEAQQDKSGLPNDRFSAERPEGSISTLTIQRTEQRDSAMYRCASSTDSNQPQHFGDGTRLSIL.

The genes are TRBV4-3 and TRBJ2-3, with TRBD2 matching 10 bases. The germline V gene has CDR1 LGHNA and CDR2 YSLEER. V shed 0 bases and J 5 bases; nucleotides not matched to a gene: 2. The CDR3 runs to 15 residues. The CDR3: CASSQDRTSGDTQYF. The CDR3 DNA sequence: TGCGCCAGCAGCCAAGATCGGACTAGCGGAGATACGCAGTATTTT.

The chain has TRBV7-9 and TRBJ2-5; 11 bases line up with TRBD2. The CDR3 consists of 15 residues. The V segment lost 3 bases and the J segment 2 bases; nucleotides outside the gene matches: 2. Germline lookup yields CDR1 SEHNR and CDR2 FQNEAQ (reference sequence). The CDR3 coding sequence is TGTGCCAGCAGCTTTAGCGGGGGGGGACAAGAGACCCAGTACTTC. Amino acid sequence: CASSFSGGGQETQYF.

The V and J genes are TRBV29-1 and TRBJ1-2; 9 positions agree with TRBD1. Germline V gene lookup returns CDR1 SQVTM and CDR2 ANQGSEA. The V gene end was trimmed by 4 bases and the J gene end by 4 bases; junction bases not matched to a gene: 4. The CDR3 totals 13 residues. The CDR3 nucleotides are TGCAGCGTTGGCCGACAGGGGGGCTATGGCTACACCTTC. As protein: CSVGRQGGYGYTF. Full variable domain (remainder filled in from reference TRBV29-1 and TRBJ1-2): SAVISQKPSRDICQRGTSLTIQCQVDSQVTMMFWYRQQPGQSLTLIATANQGSEATYESGFVIDKFPISRPNLTFSTLTVSNMSPEDSSIYLCSVGRQGGYGYTFGSGTRLTVV.

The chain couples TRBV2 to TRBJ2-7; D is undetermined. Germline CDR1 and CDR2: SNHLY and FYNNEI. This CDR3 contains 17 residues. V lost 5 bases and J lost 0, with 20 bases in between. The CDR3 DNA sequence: TGTGCCAGCAGTCTTAAGAGTCAGGCCTTCTCCTCCTACGAGCAGTACTTC. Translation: CASSLKSQAFSSYEQYF.

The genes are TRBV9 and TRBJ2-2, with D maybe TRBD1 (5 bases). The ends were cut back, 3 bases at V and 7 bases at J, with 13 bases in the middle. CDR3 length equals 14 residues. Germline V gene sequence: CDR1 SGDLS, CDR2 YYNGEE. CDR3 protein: CASSETARYGELFF. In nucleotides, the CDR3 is TGTGCCAGCAGCGAGACAGCTAGATACGGGGAGCTGTTTTTT.

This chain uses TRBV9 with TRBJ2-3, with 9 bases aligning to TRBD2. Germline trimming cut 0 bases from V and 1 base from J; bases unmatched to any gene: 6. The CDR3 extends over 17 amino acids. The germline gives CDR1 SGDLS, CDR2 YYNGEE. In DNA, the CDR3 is TGTGCCAGCAGCGTAGTTGGTAGCGGGGGCCGCACAGATACGCAGTATTTT. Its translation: CASSVVGSGGRTDTQYF.

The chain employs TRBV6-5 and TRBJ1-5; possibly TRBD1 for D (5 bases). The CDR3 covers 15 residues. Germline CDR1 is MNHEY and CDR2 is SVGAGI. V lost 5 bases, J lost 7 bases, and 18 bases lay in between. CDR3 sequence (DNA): TGTGCCAGCAGTCCTCGGGGGTGGGCTGGACAGCCCCAGCATTTT. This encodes CASSPRGWAGQPQHF.

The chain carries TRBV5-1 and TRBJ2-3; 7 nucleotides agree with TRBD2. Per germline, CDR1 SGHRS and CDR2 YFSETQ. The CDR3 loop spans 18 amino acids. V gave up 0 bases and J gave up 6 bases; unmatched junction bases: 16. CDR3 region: CASSLEGMFGRGGDTQYF. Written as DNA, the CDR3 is TGCGCCAGCAGCTTGGAGGGGATGTTCGGGCGGGGAGGGGATACGCAGTATTTT.

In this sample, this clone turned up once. CDR3 in DNA: TGTGCCAGCAGCGTAGGAGGGTTGGGGTCTAATGAAAAACTGTTTTTT. Its translation is CASSVGGLGSNEKLFF. This chain links TRBV9 with TRBJ1-4, with D unclear. The CDR3 loop spans 16 amino acids. Germline V gene lookup returns CDR1 SGDLS and CDR2 YYNGEE. With 0 bases removed from V and 3 bases from J, the gap between germline ends came to 12 bases.

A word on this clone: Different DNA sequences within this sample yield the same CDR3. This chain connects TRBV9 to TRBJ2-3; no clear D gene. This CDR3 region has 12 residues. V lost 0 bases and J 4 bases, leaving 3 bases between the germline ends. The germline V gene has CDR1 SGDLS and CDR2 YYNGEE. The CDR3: CASSVGADTQYF. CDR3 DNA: TGTGCCAGCAGCGTAGGCGCAGATACGCAGTATTTT.

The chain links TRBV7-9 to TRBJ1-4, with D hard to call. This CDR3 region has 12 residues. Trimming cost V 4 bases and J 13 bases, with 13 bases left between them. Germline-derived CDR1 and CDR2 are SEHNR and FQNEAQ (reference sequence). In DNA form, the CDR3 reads TGTGCCAGCAGCTACGCTAATGCGGGACTGTTTTTT. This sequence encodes CASSYANAGLFF.

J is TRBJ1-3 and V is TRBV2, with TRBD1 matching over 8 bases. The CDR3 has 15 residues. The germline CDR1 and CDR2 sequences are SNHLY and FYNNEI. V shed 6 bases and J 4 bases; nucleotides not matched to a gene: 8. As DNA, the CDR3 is TGTGCCAGCAGCTCACGGACAGGGATGGGAAACACCATATATTTT. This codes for CASSSRTGMGNTIYF.

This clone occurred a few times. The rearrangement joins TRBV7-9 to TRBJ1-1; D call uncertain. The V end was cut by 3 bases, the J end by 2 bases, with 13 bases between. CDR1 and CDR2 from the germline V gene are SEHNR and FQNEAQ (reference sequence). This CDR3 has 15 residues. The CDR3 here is CASSLGGAGNTEAFF. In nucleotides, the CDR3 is TGTGCCAGCAGCTTGGGAGGCGCCGGTAACACTGAAGCTTTCTTT.

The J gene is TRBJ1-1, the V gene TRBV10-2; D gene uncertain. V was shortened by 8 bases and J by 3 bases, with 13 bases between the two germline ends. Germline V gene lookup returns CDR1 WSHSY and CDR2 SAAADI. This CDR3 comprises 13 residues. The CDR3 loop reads CASRRERDTEAFF. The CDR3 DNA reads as TGCGCCAGCCGGAGGGAGAGGGACACTGAAGCTTTCTTT.

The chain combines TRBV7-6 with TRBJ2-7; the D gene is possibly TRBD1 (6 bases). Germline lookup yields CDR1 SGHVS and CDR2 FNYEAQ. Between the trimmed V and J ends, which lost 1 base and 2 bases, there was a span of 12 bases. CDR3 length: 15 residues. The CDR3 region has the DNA TGTGCCAGCAGCTTAGGGCCAGGGGAAACCTACGAGCAGTACTTC. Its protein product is CASSLGPGETYEQYF.

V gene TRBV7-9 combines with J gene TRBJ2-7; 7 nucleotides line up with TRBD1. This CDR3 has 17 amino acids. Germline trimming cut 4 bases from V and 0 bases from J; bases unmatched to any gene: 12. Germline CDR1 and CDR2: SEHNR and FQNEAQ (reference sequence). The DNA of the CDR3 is TGTGCCAGCAGCTCACCCGTAGACAGGGCCCACTCCTACGAGCAGTACTTC. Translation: CASSSPVDRAHSYEQYF.

This CDR3 is CASSLGWTGGNYGYTF. The CDR3 coding sequence is TGTGCCAGCAGCCTCGGGTGGACAGGGGGGAACTATGGCTACACCTTC. The V and J genes are TRBV9 and TRBJ1-2; 10 nucleotides line up with TRBD1. Losses at the gene ends were 4 bases for V and 2 bases for J; bases not matched to a gene: 8. CDR1 SGDLS and CDR2 YYNGEE come from the germline V gene. This CDR3 region has 16 residues. Filled out from reference TRBV9 and TRBJ1-2, the complete variable domain reads DSGVTQTPKHLITATGQRVTLRCSPRSGDLSVYWYQQSLDQGLQFLIQYYNGEERAKGNILERFSAQQFPDLHSELNLSSLELGDSALYFCASSLGWTGGNYGYTFGSGTRLTVV.

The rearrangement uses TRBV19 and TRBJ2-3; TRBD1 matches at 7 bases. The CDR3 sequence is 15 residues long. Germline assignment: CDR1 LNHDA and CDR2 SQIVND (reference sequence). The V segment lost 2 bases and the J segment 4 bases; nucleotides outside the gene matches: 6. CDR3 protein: CASSISRGMPDTQYF. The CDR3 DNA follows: TGTGCCAGTAGTATAAGCAGGGGGATGCCAGATACGCAGTATTTT.